What follows are 21 T cell receptor beta chains derived from one specimen sequenced in a study of blood T cells in healthy people across ages. For the second PCR, which ran for about 6 to 11 cycles, a sample-barcoded 5' primer and a J-beta primer mix were used. TCRdb re-derived calls from the 5' RACE reads in MiXCR, one entry per CDR3 protein. Among roughly 700,000 distinct CDR3 sequences, roughly 50% were seen once, and the ten largest hold around a third. Sequencing used blood. The receptor source for this set is a woman aged 55-70 years in good health.

This clonotype was detected only a few times. The chain carries TRBV29-1 and TRBJ2-3, with 9 positions matching TRBD1. This CDR3 region has 13 residues. The trim removed 6 bases at V and 6 bases at J, leaving 7 bases unmatched. From germline, CDR1 is SQVTM and CDR2 ANQGSEA. The CDR3: CSVTDRGFDTQYF. Here the CDR3 DNA reads TGCAGCGTGACGGACAGGGGATTCGATACGCAGTATTTT.

This clonotype has only a few counts. The J gene is TRBJ2-7, the V gene TRBV12-5; 9 nucleotides line up with TRBD1. CDR3 length equals 15 residues. V dropped 1 base and J dropped 3; count of bases not matched to a gene: 4. The germline CDR1 and CDR2 sequences are LGHNT and FRNRAP. The CDR3: CASGLDLGQGYEQYF. CDR3 nucleotide sequence: TGTGCTAGTGGTTTGGACCTGGGACAGGGCTACGAGCAGTACTTC.

The rearrangement links TRBV12-3 or TRBV12-4 to TRBJ1-1; the match to TRBD1 covers 7 bases. V lost 4 bases and J lost 8; bases outside the gene matches: 7. The CDR3 totals 13 residues. The CDR3 DNA reads TGTGCCAGCAGTTGGCAAATGACAGGGGAAGCTTTCTTT. This encodes CASSWQMTGEAFF.

The chain couples TRBV30 to TRBJ2-7; 8 nucleotides align to TRBD1. The germline V gene has CDR1 GTSNPN and CDR2 SVGIG (reference sequence). The CDR3 is 13 amino acids. Trimming cost V 3 bases and J 4 bases; bases outside gene matches: 5. Here the CDR3 reads CAWSTRQGYEQYF. Here the CDR3 DNA reads TGTGCCTGGAGCACCAGACAGGGGTACGAGCAGTACTTC. The full variable domain, completed using reference TRBV30 and TRBJ2-7, is SQTIHQWPATLVQPVGSPLSLECTVEGTSNPNLYWYRQAAGRGLQLLFYSVGIGQISSEVPQNLSASRPQDRQFILSSKKLLLSDSGFYLCAWSTRQGYEQYFGPGTRLTVT.

This clonotype showed up just once. At one end the junction does not follow the germline gene, possibly because of a read error. The chain is built from TRBV7-2 and TRBJ2-7, with TRBD2 identical over 13 bases. The germline CDR1 and CDR2 sequences are SGHTA and FQGNSA. This CDR3 has 16 residues. CDR3 coding DNA: TGTGCCAGCGGCTTAGAGGGACTAGCGGGAAATTCCGAGCAGTACTTC. Residues: CASGLEGLAGNSEQYF.

The chain combines TRBV5-1 with TRBJ1-1; D ambiguous. The V and J ends lost 0 bases and 11 bases respectively, with 17 bases between them. CDR3 size: 14 residues. Germline CDR1 reads SGHRS; CDR2 reads YFSETQ. The CDR3 is CASSLGAPWGEAFF. The CDR3 nucleotides are TGCGCCAGCAGCTTGGGTGCGCCGTGGGGTGAGGCTTTCTTT. Full variable domain (remainder filled in from reference TRBV5-1 and TRBJ1-1): KAGVTQTPRYLIKTRGQQVTLSCSPISGHRSVSWYQQTPGQGLQFLFEYFSETQRNKGNFPGRFSGRQFSNSRSEMNVSTLELGDSALYLCASSLGAPWGEAFFGQGTRLTVV.

This chain uses TRBV20-1 with TRBJ2-1; no definite D call. CDR3 size: 14 residues. In germline, CDR1 is DFQATT, CDR2 SNEGSKA (reference sequence). V lost 6 bases, J lost 1 base, and 13 bases lay in between. DNA for the CDR3: TGCAGTGCACCATTGTTGGGTTCCTACAATGAGCAGTTCTTC. Its translation is CSAPLLGSYNEQFF.

This chain links TRBV6-1 with TRBJ1-2, with 9 bases lining up with TRBD1. The CDR3 runs to 14 residues. V gave up 1 base and J gave up 5 bases; unmatched junction bases: 2. Looked up from germline, CDR1 is MNHNS and CDR2 is SASEGT. The CDR3 protein is CASSEETGGYGYTF. DNA of the CDR3: TGTGCCAGCAGTGAAGAGACAGGGGGGTATGGCTACACCTTC.

This clonotype was recorded only once. V is TRBV19 and J is TRBJ2-1; D gene ambiguous. CDR1 is LNHDA, CDR2 SQIVND, per germline (reference sequence). V lost 0 bases, J lost 12 bases, and 9 bases lay in between. The CDR3 sequence is 12 residues long. The CDR3, as DNA: TGTGCCAGTAGTATAGAACGAGGAGCGCAGTTCTTC. Its protein is CASSIERGAQFF. The whole variable domain, filled in from reference TRBV19 and TRBJ2-1, reads DGGITQSPKYLFRKEGQNVTLSCEQNLNHDAMYWYRQDPGQGLRLIYYSQIVNDFQKGDIAEGYSVSREKKESFPLTVTSAQKNPTAFYLCASSIERGAQFFGPGTRLTVL.

The V gene is TRBV7-6, the J gene TRBJ2-7, with 8 bases fitting TRBD1. The CDR3 has 14 residues. The germline V gene encodes CDR1 SGHVS and CDR2 FNYEAQ. With V trimmed by 4 bases and J by 3 bases, 5 bases remained unmatched. The CDR3: CASSSRQGYYEQYF. CDR3 nucleotides: TGTGCCAGCAGCTCCCGACAGGGGTACTACGAGCAGTACTTC.

This clonotype occurred a few times. V gene TRBV5-1 combines with J gene TRBJ2-7; the match to TRBD2 covers 8 bases. Germline-derived CDR1 and CDR2 are SGHRS and YFSETQ. V lost 5 bases to trimming and J lost 5 bases; unmatched junction nucleotides: 6. This CDR3 is built from 13 residues. CDR3 in amino acids: CASSAGGTDEQYF. CDR3 sequence (DNA): TGCGCCAGCAGTGCGGGGGGTACAGACGAGCAGTACTTC.

V gene TRBV7-9 combines with J gene TRBJ1-6; D not resolved. Trimming took off 6 bases at V and 4 bases at J, with 13 bases between the two ends. CDR1 and CDR2 (germline): SEHNR, FQNEAQ (reference sequence). The CDR3 extends over 15 amino acids. Here the CDR3 DNA reads TGTGCCAGCAGTTCCGTCGCGGGGTATAATTCACCCCTCCACTTT. Its protein product is CASSSVAGYNSPLHF. Using reference TRBV7-9 and TRBJ1-6 for the parts outside the CDR3, the full variable domain is DTGVSQNPRHKITKRGQNVTFRCDPISEHNRLYWYRQTLGQGPEFLTYFQNEAQLEKSRLLSDRFSAERPKGSFSTLEIQRTEQGDSAMYLCASSSVAGYNSPLHFGNGTRLTVT.

The chain joins TRBV5-1 to TRBJ2-5; D may be TRBD1 (6 bases). The germline gives CDR1 SGHRS, CDR2 YFSETQ. The CDR3 runs to 13 residues. Between the trimmed V and J ends, which lost 5 bases and 5 bases, there was a span of 13 bases. In DNA form, the CDR3 reads TGCGCCAGCAGTCAGGGGCCGGAGGAGACCCAGTACTTC. Protein: CASSQGPEETQYF.

Only a few counts were recorded for this clonotype. V and J are TRBV7-9 and TRBJ1-1; TRBD1 is a possible D gene (6 bases). V was pared by 2 bases and J by 3 bases, with 10 bases between. The CDR3 contains 14 residues. Germline CDR1 SEHNR, CDR2 FQNEAQ (reference sequence). The CDR3 DNA reads as TGTGCCAGCAGCTTACAGGGGTCGGACACTGAAGCTTTCTTT. Protein sequence: CASSLQGSDTEAFF.

V and J are TRBV7-3 and TRBJ2-7, with 7 bases matching TRBD2. There are 15 residues in the CDR3. CDR1 and CDR2 from the germline V gene are SGHTA and FQGTGA. V lost 2 bases, J lost 7 bases, and 11 bases stayed unmatched. CDR3: CASSLLGGGVNEQYF. DNA for the CDR3: TGTGCCAGCAGCTTATTGGGGGGAGGGGTCAATGAGCAGTACTTC.

The rearrangement links TRBV20-1 to TRBJ2-2; D not resolved. Germline V gene lookup returns CDR1 DFQATT and CDR2 SNEGSKA (reference sequence). The CDR3 spans 11 residues. Trimming shortened V by 1 base and J by 9 bases, and 6 bases separated the two germline ends. CDR3 sequence reads: CSARGLRELFF. CDR3 DNA sequence: TGCAGTGCTAGAGGACTCAGGGAGCTGTTTTTT.

The chain employs TRBV27 and TRBJ2-5, with a tentative D call TRBD1 (5 bases). Germline-derived CDR1 and CDR2 are MNHEY and SMNVEV (reference sequence). Trimming removed 3 bases at V and 5 bases at J, with 16 bases between. This CDR3 is 15 amino acids long. CDR3 loop: CASSFGGAPWETQYF. For the CDR3, the DNA is TGTGCCAGCAGTTTCGGTGGGGCCCCTTGGGAGACCCAGTACTTC.

V is TRBV7-2 and J is TRBJ2-7; 13 bases match TRBD2. CDR1 is SGHTA and CDR2 is FQGNSA in the germline V gene. V was clipped by 3 bases and J by 1 base; unmatched bases: 3. CDR3 length equals 16 residues. The CDR3 sequence: CASSLKLAGGSYEQYF. CDR3 in DNA: TGTGCCAGCAGCTTGAAACTAGCGGGAGGGTCCTACGAGCAGTACTTC.

This chain uses TRBV28 with TRBJ2-1; 10 bases agree with TRBD1. This CDR3 contains 15 residues. Germline CDR1 is MDHEN and CDR2 is SYDVKM. Trimming removed 5 bases from V and 4 bases from J; junction bases left unmatched: 5. The chain's CDR3 is CASSEDRGLYNEQFF. Written as DNA, the CDR3 is TGTGCCAGCAGTGAAGACAGGGGGCTTTACAATGAGCAGTTCTTC.

The chain has TRBV20-1 and TRBJ2-7; the D gene is possibly TRBD2 (6 bases). The CDR3 has 17 amino acids. Germline lookup yields CDR1 DFQATT and CDR2 SNEGSKA (reference sequence). The germline V and J ends were trimmed by 6 bases and 3 bases, with 27 bases remaining between them. The CDR3 DNA reads as TGCAGTGCCCGTAGGGCTAGCGATCGCCACGCGGACTACGAGCAGTACTTC. Translating gives CSARRASDRHADYEQYF.

This rearrangement joins TRBV28 to TRBJ1-5; D is perhaps TRBD1 (5 bases). The V gene lost 5 bases and the J gene lost 2 bases, with 10 bases spanning the gap. Germline V CDR1 and CDR2: MDHEN, SYDVKM. The CDR3 has 14 amino acids. Here the CDR3 DNA reads TGTGCCAGCAGTCAACTCAGGGGCAATCAGCCCCAGCATTTT. Its protein product is CASSQLRGNQPQHF.